Listed below are T cell receptor beta chains from one sample, sequenced in a study of T cell repertoires in cytomegalovirus infection. One entry per CDR3 protein, called by TCRdb with MiXCR from the reads. The sample has around 300,000 distinct CDR3 sequences, around 25% seen once. Sequenced: PBMCs. Receptor source: a human donor in good health (CMV status not recorded). Some clones in this sample may be carry-over from other donors' samples. Both conserved end residues are part of each CDR3. Fields, in order: clone size, V gene, J gene, D gene, CDR3 protein, CDR3 DNA. The D gene is left open where the match is weak. Size tells how often a clone was seen (once, few, many) or the class of an expanded clone, and some rows leave it out.

clone size: -; V gene: TRBV7-9; J gene: TRBJ1-2; D gene: -; CDR3 protein: CASSLRQGTHGYTF; CDR3 DNA: TGTGCCAGCAGCCTAAGGCAGGGAACCCATGGCTACACCTTC
clone size: many; V gene: TRBV7-2; J gene: TRBJ1-5; D gene: -; CDR3 protein: CASSFLGLNQPQHF; CDR3 DNA: TGTGCCAGCAGCTTTCTAGGGCTCAATCAGCCCCAGCATTTT
clone size: many; V gene: TRBV7-8; J gene: TRBJ1-1; D gene: -; CDR3 protein: CASSSNFLGLNTEAFF; CDR3 DNA: TGTGCCAGCAGCTCCAATTTCTTAGGCTTGAACACTGAAGCTTTCTTT
clone size: many; V gene: TRBV7-2; J gene: TRBJ2-2; D gene: TRBD2; CDR3 protein: CASRVAGVDGELFF; CDR3 DNA: TGTGCCAGCAGAGTAGCGGGAGTTGACGGGGAGCTGTTTTTT
clone size: -; V gene: TRBV6-1; J gene: TRBJ2-1; D gene: TRBD2; CDR3 protein: CASSARTSGPNEQFF; CDR3 DNA: TGTGCCAGCAGTGCGCGGACTAGCGGGCCCAATGAGCAGTTCTTC
clone size: many; V gene: TRBV7-2; J gene: TRBJ2-7; D gene: -; CDR3 protein: CASSLSAGGSSYEQYF; CDR3 DNA: TGTGCCAGCAGCTTATCAGCGGGTGGGAGCTCCTACGAGCAGTACTTC
clone size: many; V gene: TRBV19; J gene: TRBJ2-1; D gene: -; CDR3 protein: CASSISGADYNEQFF; CDR3 DNA: TGTGCCAGTAGTATTAGCGGAGCTGACTACAATGAGCAGTTCTTC
clone size: -; V gene: TRBV29-1; J gene: TRBJ2-7; D gene: TRBD2; CDR3 protein: CSVGGLDGGWSEQYF; CDR3 DNA: TGCAGCGTTGGGGGACTAGACGGCGGGTGGAGCGAGCAGTACTTC
clone size: many; V gene: TRBV7-8; J gene: TRBJ1-1; D gene: TRBD1; CDR3 protein: CASSHRGDRGLNTEAFF; CDR3 DNA: TGTGCCAGCAGCCATAGGGGGGACAGGGGGCTGAACACTGAAGCTTTCTTT
clone size: many; V gene: TRBV7-2; J gene: TRBJ2-5; D gene: -; CDR3 protein: CASSKGPTQYF; CDR3 DNA: TGTGCCAGCAGCAAAGGCCCGACCCAGTACTTC
clone size: many; V gene: TRBV7-2; J gene: TRBJ2-5; D gene: -; CDR3 protein: CASSLDLTWPYF; CDR3 DNA: TGTGCCAGCAGCTTAGATCTTACCTGGCCCTACTTC
clone size: many; V gene: TRBV5-1; J gene: TRBJ1-6; D gene: TRBD1; CDR3 protein: CASSRRDREDSPLHF; CDR3 DNA: TGCGCCAGCAGCAGAAGGGACAGGGAAGATTCACCCCTCCACTTT
clone size: once; V gene: TRBV12-3/TRBV12-4; J gene: TRBJ1-1; D gene: -; CDR3 protein: CASSRTRAGTEAFF; CDR3 DNA: TGTGCCAGCAGCCGGACTCGGGCCGGCACTGAAGCTTTCTTT
clone size: -; V gene: TRBV14; J gene: TRBJ2-5; D gene: -; CDR3 protein: CASSQDLGKETQYF; CDR3 DNA: TGTGCCAGCAGCCAAGATTTAGGGAAGGAGACCCAGTACTTC
clone size: -; V gene: TRBV4-1; J gene: TRBJ2-5; D gene: -; CDR3 protein: CASSQVNKETQYF; CDR3 DNA: TGCGCCAGCAGCCAAGTTAACAAAGAGACCCAGTACTTC
clone size: many; V gene: TRBV7-2; J gene: TRBJ2-1; D gene: TRBD2; CDR3 protein: CASSWISGGLSYNEQFF; CDR3 DNA: TGTGCCAGCAGCTGGATATCGGGGGGGCTTTCCTACAATGAGCAGTTCTTC
clone size: many; V gene: TRBV20-1; J gene: TRBJ2-1; D gene: -; CDR3 protein: CSARDPLGAGAYNEQFF; CDR3 DNA: TGCAGTGCTAGAGATCCCCTGGGGGCGGGAGCATACAATGAGCAGTTCTTC
clone size: -; V gene: TRBV28; J gene: TRBJ2-5; D gene: -; CDR3 protein: CASSLTRRGEETQYF; CDR3 DNA: TGTGCCAGCAGTTTAACCCGTAGAGGGGAAGAGACCCAGTACTTC
clone size: -; V gene: TRBV28; J gene: TRBJ1-1; D gene: -; CDR3 protein: CASRPGGPNTEAFF; CDR3 DNA: TGTGCCAGCCGCCCCGGGGGCCCAAACACTGAAGCTTTCTTT
clone size: many; V gene: TRBV7-6; J gene: TRBJ2-1; D gene: -; CDR3 protein: CASSSGLRDEQFF; CDR3 DNA: TGTGCCAGCAGCTCTGGACTGCGGGATGAGCAGTTCTTC
clone size: -; V gene: TRBV20-1; J gene: TRBJ2-1; D gene: TRBD2; CDR3 protein: CSAAGTSGYNEQFF; CDR3 DNA: TGCAGTGCGGCCGGGACTAGCGGATACAATGAGCAGTTCTTC
clone size: -; V gene: TRBV7-4; J gene: TRBJ2-1; D gene: TRBD1; CDR3 protein: CASSLGQGREQFF; CDR3 DNA: TGTGCCAGCAGCCTTGGACAGGGACGAGAGCAGTTCTTC
clone size: many; V gene: TRBV7-2; J gene: TRBJ1-1; D gene: -; CDR3 protein: CASSLDRVTEAFF; CDR3 DNA: TGTGCCAGCAGCTTAGACAGGGTCACTGAAGCTTTCTTT
clone size: -; V gene: TRBV27; J gene: TRBJ2-2; D gene: -; CDR3 protein: CASRRALNTGELFF; CDR3 DNA: TGTGCCAGCAGGAGGGCCCTGAACACCGGGGAGCTGTTTTTT
clone size: -; V gene: TRBV29-1; J gene: TRBJ2-3; D gene: TRBD1; CDR3 protein: CSVEDPGTGTSTDTQYF; CDR3 DNA: TGCAGCGTTGAAGATCCTGGGACAGGGACTAGCACAGATACGCAGTATTTT
clone size: many; V gene: TRBV7-2; J gene: TRBJ2-3; D gene: TRBD1; CDR3 protein: CASSLEDRVRRTQYF; CDR3 DNA: TGTGCCAGCAGCTTAGAGGACAGGGTCAGACGTACGCAGTATTTT
clone size: -; V gene: TRBV29-1; J gene: TRBJ2-5; D gene: TRBD2; CDR3 protein: CSITGGPETQYF; CDR3 DNA: TGCAGCATAACGGGGGGGCCGGAGACCCAGTACTTC
clone size: -; V gene: TRBV28; J gene: TRBJ2-7; D gene: -; CDR3 protein: CATQRTRSYEQYF; CDR3 DNA: TGTGCCACCCAACGGACCAGAAGCTACGAGCAGTACTTC
clone size: few; V gene: TRBV12-3/TRBV12-4; J gene: TRBJ2-5; D gene: -; CDR3 protein: CASSSLDTKTQYF; CDR3 DNA: TGTGCCAGCAGTTCATTGGACACGAAGACCCAGTACTTC
clone size: few; V gene: TRBV20-1; J gene: TRBJ2-5; D gene: TRBD2; CDR3 protein: CSASPSSGNQETQYF; CDR3 DNA: TGCAGTGCTAGTCCGTCTAGCGGGAACCAAGAGACCCAGTACTTC
clone size: few; V gene: TRBV7-9; J gene: TRBJ1-5; D gene: -; CDR3 protein: CASSVSPGWNQPQHF; CDR3 DNA: TGTGCCAGCAGTGTCTCCCCTGGGTGGAATCAGCCCCAGCATTTT
clone size: few; V gene: TRBV6-6; J gene: TRBJ2-5; D gene: -; CDR3 protein: CASKDSLETQYF; CDR3 DNA: TGTGCCAGCAAAGACAGTTTGGAGACCCAGTACTTC
clone size: -; V gene: TRBV12-3/TRBV12-4; J gene: TRBJ2-4; D gene: -; CDR3 protein: CASSFSQGGDIQYF; CDR3 DNA: TGTGCCAGCAGTTTCTCACAGGGAGGGGACATTCAGTACTTC
clone size: few; V gene: TRBV20-1; J gene: TRBJ2-5; D gene: -; CDR3 protein: CSARESSKTQYF; CDR3 DNA: TGCAGTGCTAGAGAATCAAGCAAGACCCAGTACTTC
clone size: once; V gene: TRBV5-6; J gene: TRBJ2-7; D gene: TRBD2; CDR3 protein: CASSLEFGSAGGPGEQYF; CDR3 DNA: TGTGCCAGCAGCTTGGAGTTCGGAAGCGCGGGAGGGCCGGGGGAGCAGTACTTC
clone size: few; V gene: TRBV11-3; J gene: TRBJ2-1; D gene: -; CDR3 protein: CASVSAEGPYNEQFF; CDR3 DNA: TGTGCCAGCGTCTCAGCAGAAGGTCCCTACAATGAGCAGTTCTTC
clone size: few; V gene: TRBV15; J gene: TRBJ1-3; D gene: -; CDR3 protein: CATSRDQVSGNTIYF; CDR3 DNA: TGTGCCACCAGCAGAGATCAGGTTTCAGGAAACACCATATATTTT
clone size: once; V gene: TRBV20-1; J gene: TRBJ2-1; D gene: -; CDR3 protein: CSARDPWGFSYNEQFF; CDR3 DNA: TGCAGTGCTAGAGATCCGTGGGGGTTCTCCTACAATGAGCAGTTCTTC
clone size: many; V gene: TRBV7-2; J gene: TRBJ1-1; D gene: TRBD1; CDR3 protein: CASSPLGGLNTEAFF; CDR3 DNA: TGTGCCAGCAGCCCCCTAGGGGGCCTGAACACTGAAGCTTTCTTT
clone size: few; V gene: TRBV20-1; J gene: TRBJ1-2; D gene: TRBD1; CDR3 protein: CSARDQGDSYGYTF; CDR3 DNA: TGCAGTGCTAGAGATCAGGGGGACAGTTATGGCTACACCTTC
clone size: many; V gene: TRBV7-2; J gene: TRBJ2-2; D gene: -; CDR3 protein: CASSASMNTGELFF; CDR3 DNA: TGTGCCAGCAGCGCATCTATGAACACCGGGGAGCTGTTTTTT